Shown below are 10 T cell receptor beta chains from a single sample sequenced in a study of cytomegalovirus exposure and HLA in healthy donors (dated by TCRdb to about 2017). Libraries were constructed by the immunoSEQ multiplex PCR assay. A mixture of 60 forward primers for TCR Vbeta segments and 13 reverse primers for TCR Jbeta segments was used in the multiplex PCR. TCRdb limited this immuneACCESS table to in-frame rearrangements with V and J called. A share of clones is missing; checked studies link under half to unresolved V genes, and the rest is unexplained. This sample gives around 170,000 clones in total; more than 80% of them show up just once. The leading ten clones occupy 2.6% of the sample. The sample comprised PBMCs. These receptors were collected from a woman aged 45-65 years in good health and CMV-seropositive.

This clone was seen a single time. The chain combines TRBV5-5 with TRBJ2-3, with D tentatively TRBD2 (6 bases). Trimming stripped 2 bases from V and 2 bases from J, with 21 bases between. The CDR3 spans 18 residues. CDR1 and CDR2 from the germline V gene are SGHKS and YYEKEE (reference sequence). The CDR3, as DNA: TGTGCCAGCAGCTTTGTTGGGGGGTTAAGCCGGATCACAGATACGCAGTATTTT. Translation gives CASSFVGGLSRITDTQYF.

The chain has TRBV7-8 and TRBJ1-5, with D hard to call. Germline-derived CDR1 and CDR2 are SGHVS and FQNEAQ. The CDR3 contains 15 residues. V lost 1 base and J 7 bases, leaving 14 bases between the germline ends. The CDR3 DNA is TGTGCCAGCAGCTTAGACTCGGGAACTTTACAGCCCCAGCATTTT. Encoded protein: CASSLDSGTLQPQHF.

The chain joins TRBV19 to TRBJ2-1; 11 bases agree with TRBD2. Germline CDR1 LNHDA, CDR2 SQIVND (reference sequence). The CDR3 runs to 15 residues. V lost 3 bases, J lost 6 bases, and 4 bases stayed unmatched. The CDR3 loop is CASSILAGGFNEQFF. The CDR3 nucleotides are TGTGCCAGTAGTATTCTAGCGGGGGGTTTCAATGAGCAGTTCTTC.

The chain combines TRBV5-6 with TRBJ1-6; D possibly corresponds to TRBD1 (6 bases). Germline values: CDR1 SGHDT, CDR2 YYEEEE. Trimming cost V 0 bases and J 7 bases, with 11 bases left between them. This CDR3 is 15 amino acids long. The CDR3 spells CASSLVMDRNSPLHF. The CDR3 DNA reads as TGTGCCAGCAGCTTGGTAATGGACAGAAATTCACCCCTCCACTTT.

This chain links TRBV21-1 with TRBJ2-2; the table's TRBD2 call for D was not verified on the DNA. TRBV21-1 is shown as a pseudogene. The CDR3 is 14 residues long. The CDR3 coding sequence is TGTGCCAGCAGCAAGTGCGCTGAGGCCGGGGAGCTGTTTTTT. Encoded protein: CASSKCAEAGELFF.

The genes are TRBV28 and TRBJ2-7; TRBD2 agrees at 9 bases. Unmatched junction bases numbered 4, after V lost 4 bases and J lost 3 bases. The CDR3 spans 14 residues. The germline CDR1 and CDR2 sequences are MDHEN and SYDVKM. DNA for the CDR3: TGTGCCAGCAGTTCGGGACTAGCCATCTACGAGCAGTACTTC. Protein sequence: CASSSGLAIYEQYF.

The V gene is TRBV5-8, the J gene TRBJ2-1; 10 nucleotides match TRBD1. The CDR3 contains 15 residues. CDR1 SGHTS and CDR2 YDEGEE come from the germline V gene. V lost 2 bases and J lost 14; bases outside the gene matches: 13. DNA for the CDR3: TGTGCCAGCAGCTTACCTTGGGGGACAGGGGTAGGTGAGTTCTTC. Encoded protein: CASSLPWGTGVGEFF. The variable domain in full, with the rest retrieved from reference TRBV5-8 and TRBJ2-1, is EAGVTQSPTHLIKTRGQQATLRCSPISGHTSVYWYQQALGLGLQFLLWYDEGEERNRGNFPPRFSGRQFPNYSSELNVNALELEDSALYLCASSLPWGTGVGEFFGPGTRLTVL.

The chain recombines TRBV11-1 with TRBJ2-3; D uncertain. V was cut by 5 bases and J by 5 bases, with 20 bases left in between. Per the germline V gene, CDR1 is SGHAT and CDR2 is FQDESV (reference sequence). CDR3 length equals 16 residues. CDR3 sequence (DNA): TGTGCCAGCAGCGCCAGATCTCGATCCGCAGGAGATACGCAGTATTTT. Translated: CASSARSRSAGDTQYF.

The V call is TRBV9, the J call TRBJ1-1; the D is unclear. Trimming removed 0 bases at V and 5 bases at J, with 11 bases between. Germline V gene lookup returns CDR1 SGDLS and CDR2 YYNGEE. The CDR3 contains 14 residues. This CDR3 reads CASSVGAGRTEAFF. The DNA for the CDR3 is TGTGCCAGCAGCGTAGGGGCAGGTCGGACTGAAGCTTTCTTT.

This clone appeared a single time. This chain uses TRBV30 with TRBJ2-5; 7 positions match TRBD1. The CDR3 length is 13 residues. The germline gives CDR1 GTSNPN, CDR2 SVGIG (reference sequence). V trimming: 3 bases; J trimming: 4 bases; junction bases outside the gene matches: 5. This CDR3 reads CAWSTGVRETQYF. The CDR3 DNA reads as TGTGCCTGGAGCACAGGGGTCCGAGAGACCCAGTACTTC.